The TCR beta chain under discussion was sequenced for a study of beta chain features in type 1 diabetes. Study results and limitations: VDJ junctions from type 1 diabetes patients carried fewer insertions and larger deletions. In all four CD4+ subsets, TCRB CDR3 length was significantly, moderately reduced in type 1 diabetes.

Turning to this clone: What it recognizes is unknown.

Sequenced material consisted of expressed TCRB transcripts (all of the isolated RNA was reverse transcribed). Clones were read by immunoSEQ multiplex PCR, and TCRdb kept only the in-frame ones, dropping some. This repertoire shows a few hundred thousand clones, around a tenth found once; its top ten account for about 0.6%. CDR1 SGHNT and CDR2 YENEEA come from the germline V gene. CDR3 length: 15 residues. The trim removed 3 bases at V and 4 bases at J, leaving 4 bases unmatched. The sequence derives from a man between 25 and 39 years old with type 1 diabetes. Sequencing used central memory CD4+ T cells from blood. The chain has TRBV11-3 and TRBJ2-1; TRBD2 matches 9 bases. CDR3 coding DNA: TGTGCCAGCAGCTTCGGACTAGCGCGTTACAATGAGCAGTTCTTC. It is translated as CASSFGLARYNEQFF.